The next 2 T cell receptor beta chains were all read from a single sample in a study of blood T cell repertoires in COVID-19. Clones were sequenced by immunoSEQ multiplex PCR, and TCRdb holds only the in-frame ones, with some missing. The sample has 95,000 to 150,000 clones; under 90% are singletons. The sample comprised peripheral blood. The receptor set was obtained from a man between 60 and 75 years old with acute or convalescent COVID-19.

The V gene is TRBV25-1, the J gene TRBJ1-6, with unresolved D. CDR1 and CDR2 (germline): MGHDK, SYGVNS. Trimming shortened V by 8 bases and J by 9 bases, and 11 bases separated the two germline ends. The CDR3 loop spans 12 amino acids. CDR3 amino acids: CASGRGTSPLHF. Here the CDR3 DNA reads TGTGCCAGCGGAAGAGGTACTTCACCCCTCCACTTT.

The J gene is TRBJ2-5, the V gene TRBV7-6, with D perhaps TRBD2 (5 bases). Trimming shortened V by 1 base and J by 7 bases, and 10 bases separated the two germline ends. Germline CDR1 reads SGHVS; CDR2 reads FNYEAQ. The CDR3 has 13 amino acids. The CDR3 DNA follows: TGTGCCAGCAGCTTAGTACCCGGAGGGACCCAGTACTTC. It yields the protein CASSLVPGGTQYF.